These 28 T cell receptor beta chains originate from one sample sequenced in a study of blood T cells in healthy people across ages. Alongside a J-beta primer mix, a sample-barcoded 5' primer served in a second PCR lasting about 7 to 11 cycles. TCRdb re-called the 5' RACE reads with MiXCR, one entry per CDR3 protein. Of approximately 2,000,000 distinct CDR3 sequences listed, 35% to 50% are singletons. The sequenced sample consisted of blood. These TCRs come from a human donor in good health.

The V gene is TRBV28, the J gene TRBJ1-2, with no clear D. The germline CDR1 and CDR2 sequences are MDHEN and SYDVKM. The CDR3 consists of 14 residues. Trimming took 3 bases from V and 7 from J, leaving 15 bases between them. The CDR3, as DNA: TGTGCCAGCAGTTTGCCTTCAGTTCTCGGTGGCTACACCTTC. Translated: CASSLPSVLGGYTF.

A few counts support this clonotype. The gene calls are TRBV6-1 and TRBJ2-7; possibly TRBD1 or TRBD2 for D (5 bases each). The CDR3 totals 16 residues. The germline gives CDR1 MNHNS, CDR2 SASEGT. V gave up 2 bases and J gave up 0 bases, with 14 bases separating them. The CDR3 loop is CASSEYGDLSSYEQYF. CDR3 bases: TGTGCCAGCAGTGAATATGGGGACCTAAGCTCCTACGAGCAGTACTTC.

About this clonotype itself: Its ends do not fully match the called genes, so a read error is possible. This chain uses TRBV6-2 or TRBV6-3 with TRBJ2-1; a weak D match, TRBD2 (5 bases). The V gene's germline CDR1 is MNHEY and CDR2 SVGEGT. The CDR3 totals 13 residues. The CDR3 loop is CVSSYSNGIEQFF. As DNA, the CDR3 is TGTGTCAGCAGTTACTCTAACGGGATCGAGCAGTTCTTC.

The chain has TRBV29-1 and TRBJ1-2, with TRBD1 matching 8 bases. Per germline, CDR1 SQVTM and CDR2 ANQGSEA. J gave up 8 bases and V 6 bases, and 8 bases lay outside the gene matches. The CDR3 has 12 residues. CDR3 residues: CSVGAQGVGYTF. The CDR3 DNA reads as TGCAGCGTAGGGGCACAGGGGGTCGGCTACACCTTC.

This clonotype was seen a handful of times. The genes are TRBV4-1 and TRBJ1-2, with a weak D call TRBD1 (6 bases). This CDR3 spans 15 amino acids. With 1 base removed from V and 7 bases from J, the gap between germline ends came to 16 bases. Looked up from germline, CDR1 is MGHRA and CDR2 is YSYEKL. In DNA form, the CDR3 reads TGCGCCAGCAGCCAAGTTGGGGGGCAAGTGGGTGGCTACACCTTC. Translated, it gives CASSQVGGQVGGYTF.

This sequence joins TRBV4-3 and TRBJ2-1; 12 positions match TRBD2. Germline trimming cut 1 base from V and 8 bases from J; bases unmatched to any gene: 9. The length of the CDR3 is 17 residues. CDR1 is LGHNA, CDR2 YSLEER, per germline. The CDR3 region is CASSQGASGGGRDEQFF. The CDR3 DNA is TGCGCCAGCAGCCAAGGGGCTAGCGGGGGGGGCCGCGATGAGCAGTTCTTC.

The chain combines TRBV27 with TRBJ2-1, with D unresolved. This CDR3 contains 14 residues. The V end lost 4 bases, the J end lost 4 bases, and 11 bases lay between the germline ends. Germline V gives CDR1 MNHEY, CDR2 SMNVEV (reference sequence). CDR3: CASSWGRRYNEQFF. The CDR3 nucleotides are TGTGCCAGCAGTTGGGGAAGGCGTTACAATGAGCAGTTCTTC.

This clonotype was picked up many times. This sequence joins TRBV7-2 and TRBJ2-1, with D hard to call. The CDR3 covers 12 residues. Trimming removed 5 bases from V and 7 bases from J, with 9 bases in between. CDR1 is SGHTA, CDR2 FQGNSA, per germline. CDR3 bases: TGTGCCAGCAGCCGTGGTGAGAATGAGCAGTTCTTC. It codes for CASSRGENEQFF.

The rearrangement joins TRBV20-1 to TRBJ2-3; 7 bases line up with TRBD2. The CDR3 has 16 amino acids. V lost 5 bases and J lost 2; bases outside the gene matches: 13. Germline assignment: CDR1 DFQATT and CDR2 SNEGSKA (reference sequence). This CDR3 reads CSALPPLGGITDTQYF. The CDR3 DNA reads TGCAGTGCTCTACCCCCCCTCGGGGGGATCACAGATACGCAGTATTTT.

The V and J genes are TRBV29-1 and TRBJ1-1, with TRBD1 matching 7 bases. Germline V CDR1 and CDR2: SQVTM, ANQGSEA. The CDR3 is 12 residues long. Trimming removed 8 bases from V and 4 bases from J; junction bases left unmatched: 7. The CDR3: CSIITGATEAFF. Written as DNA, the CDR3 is TGCAGCATAATTACAGGGGCCACTGAAGCTTTCTTT.

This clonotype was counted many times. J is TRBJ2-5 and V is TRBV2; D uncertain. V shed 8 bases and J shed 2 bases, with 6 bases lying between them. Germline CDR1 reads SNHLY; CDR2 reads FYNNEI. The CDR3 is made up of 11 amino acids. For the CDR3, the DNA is TGTGCCAGCGGCCTTCAAGAGACCCAGTACTTC. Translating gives CASGLQETQYF.

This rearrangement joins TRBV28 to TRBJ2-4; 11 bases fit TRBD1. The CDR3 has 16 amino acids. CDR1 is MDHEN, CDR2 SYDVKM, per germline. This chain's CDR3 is CVTGDRGNSAKNIQYF. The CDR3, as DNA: TGTGTCACCGGGGACAGGGGGAATTCAGCCAAAAACATTCAGTACTTC.

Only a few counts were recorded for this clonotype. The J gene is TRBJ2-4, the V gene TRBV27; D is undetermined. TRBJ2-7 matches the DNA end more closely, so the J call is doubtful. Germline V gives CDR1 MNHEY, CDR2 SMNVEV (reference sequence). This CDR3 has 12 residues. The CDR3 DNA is TGTGCCAGCAGTTTACTAGGGCGCGAGCAGTACTTC. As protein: CASSLLGREQYF.

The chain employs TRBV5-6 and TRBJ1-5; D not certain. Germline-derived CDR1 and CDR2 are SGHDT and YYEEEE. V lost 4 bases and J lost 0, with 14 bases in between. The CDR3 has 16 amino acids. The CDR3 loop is CASSAGPIHSNQPQHF. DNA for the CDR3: TGTGCCAGCAGCGCCGGGCCTATCCATAGCAATCAGCCCCAGCATTTT.

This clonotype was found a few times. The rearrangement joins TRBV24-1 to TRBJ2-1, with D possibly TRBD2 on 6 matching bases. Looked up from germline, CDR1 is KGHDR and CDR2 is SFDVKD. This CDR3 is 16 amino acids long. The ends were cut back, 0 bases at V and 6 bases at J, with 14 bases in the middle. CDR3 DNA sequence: TGTGCCACCAGTGATTTGGGGCTGGAGGGACTCAATGAGCAGTTCTTC. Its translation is CATSDLGLEGLNEQFF.

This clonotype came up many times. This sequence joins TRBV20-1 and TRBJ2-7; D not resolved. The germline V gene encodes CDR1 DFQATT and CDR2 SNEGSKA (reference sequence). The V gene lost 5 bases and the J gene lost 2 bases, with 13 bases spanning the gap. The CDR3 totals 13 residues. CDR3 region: CSAPASAAYEQYF. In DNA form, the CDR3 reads TGCAGTGCTCCCGCCAGCGCGGCCTACGAGCAGTACTTC.

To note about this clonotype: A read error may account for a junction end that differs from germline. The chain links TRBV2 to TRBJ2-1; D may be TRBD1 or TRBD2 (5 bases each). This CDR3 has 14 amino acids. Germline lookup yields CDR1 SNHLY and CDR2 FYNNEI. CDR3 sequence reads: CASGWDGSFNEQFF. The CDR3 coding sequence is TGTGCCAGCGGGTGGGACGGATCCTTCAATGAGCAGTTCTTC.

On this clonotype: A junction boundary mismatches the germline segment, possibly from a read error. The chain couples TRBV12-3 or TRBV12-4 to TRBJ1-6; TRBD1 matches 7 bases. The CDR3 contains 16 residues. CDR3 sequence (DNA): TGTGCCGGCAGTCCGACAGGGTCAGGCGGTAATTCACCCCTCCACTTT. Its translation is CAGSPTGSGGNSPLHF.

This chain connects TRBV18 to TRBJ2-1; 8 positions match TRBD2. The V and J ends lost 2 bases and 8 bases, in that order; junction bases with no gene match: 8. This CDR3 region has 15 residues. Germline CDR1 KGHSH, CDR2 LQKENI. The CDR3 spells CASSPGRGGLYEQFF. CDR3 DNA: TGTGCCAGCTCACCAGGACGGGGGGGCCTCTATGAGCAGTTCTTC.

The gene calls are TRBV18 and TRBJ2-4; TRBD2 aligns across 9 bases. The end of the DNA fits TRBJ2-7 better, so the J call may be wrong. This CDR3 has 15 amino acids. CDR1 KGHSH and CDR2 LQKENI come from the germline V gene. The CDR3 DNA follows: TGTGCCAGCTCACCGTCGACTAGCGGCGATTACGAGCAGTACTTC. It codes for CASSPSTSGDYEQYF.

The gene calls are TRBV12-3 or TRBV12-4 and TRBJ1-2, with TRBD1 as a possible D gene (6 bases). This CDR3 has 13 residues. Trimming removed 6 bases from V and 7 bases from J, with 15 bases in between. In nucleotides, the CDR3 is TGTGCCAGCAGCCCTGACAGGAGAGTTGGCTACACCTTC. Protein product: CASSPDRRVGYTF.

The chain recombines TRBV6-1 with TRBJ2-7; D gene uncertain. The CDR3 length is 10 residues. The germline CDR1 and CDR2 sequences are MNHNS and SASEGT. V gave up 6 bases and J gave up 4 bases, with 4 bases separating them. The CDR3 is CASRLYEQYF. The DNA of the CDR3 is TGTGCCAGCAGGCTGTACGAGCAGTACTTC.

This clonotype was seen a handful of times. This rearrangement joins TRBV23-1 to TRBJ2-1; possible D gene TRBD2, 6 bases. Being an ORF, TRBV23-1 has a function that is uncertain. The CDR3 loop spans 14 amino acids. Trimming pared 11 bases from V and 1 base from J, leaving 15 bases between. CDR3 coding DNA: TGCGCCGTCGGGGGATCGTGGTCCTACAATGAGCAGTTCTTC. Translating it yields CAVGGSWSYNEQFF.

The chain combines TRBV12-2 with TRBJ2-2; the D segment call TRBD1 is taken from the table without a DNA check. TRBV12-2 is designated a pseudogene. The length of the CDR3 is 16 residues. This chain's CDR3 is CASRLGQPTNTGELFF. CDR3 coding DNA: TGTGCAAGTCGCCTCGGACAGCCCACGAACACCGGGGAGCTGTTTTTT.

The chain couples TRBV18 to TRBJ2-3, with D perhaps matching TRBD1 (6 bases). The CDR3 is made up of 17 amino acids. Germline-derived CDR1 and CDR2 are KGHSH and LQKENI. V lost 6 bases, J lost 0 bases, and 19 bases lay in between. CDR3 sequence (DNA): TGTGCCAGCTCTGAAGCCGGGACACCGCTTAGCACAGATACGCAGTATTTT. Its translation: CASSEAGTPLSTDTQYF.

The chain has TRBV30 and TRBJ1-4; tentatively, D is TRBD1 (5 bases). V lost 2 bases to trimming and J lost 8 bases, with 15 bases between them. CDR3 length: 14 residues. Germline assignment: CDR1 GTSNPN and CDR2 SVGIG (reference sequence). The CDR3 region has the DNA TGTGCCTGGAGTTTAAGGGGTGGAGTGGAAAAACTGTTTTTT. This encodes CAWSLRGGVEKLFF.

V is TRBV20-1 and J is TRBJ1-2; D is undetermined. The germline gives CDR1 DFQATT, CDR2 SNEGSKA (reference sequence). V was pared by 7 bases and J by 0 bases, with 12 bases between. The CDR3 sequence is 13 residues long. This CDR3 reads CSVRRGANYGYTF. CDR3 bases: TGCAGTGTCAGGCGGGGAGCTAACTATGGCTACACCTTC.

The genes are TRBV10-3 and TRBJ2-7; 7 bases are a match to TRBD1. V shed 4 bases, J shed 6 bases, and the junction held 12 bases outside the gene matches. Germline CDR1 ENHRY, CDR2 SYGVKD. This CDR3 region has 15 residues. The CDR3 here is CAISGFGEGAGEQYF. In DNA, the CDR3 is TGTGCCATCAGTGGGTTTGGTGAGGGGGCCGGCGAGCAGTACTTC.